The entry below gives a single T cell receptor (beta chain) sequence along with its context. The entry originates in a study of blood T cell repertoires in COVID-19. The wider study: Samples of COVID-19 (acute and convalescent) were obtained from the United States, Italy and Spain.

There are 14 residues in the CDR3. V was cut by 5 bases and J by 0 bases, with 11 bases left in between. Per germline, CDR1 MDHEN and CDR2 SYDVKM. Original processing notes: Amplification from reference gene primers served as the basis for estimated nucleated cell counts. TCRdb's copy holds only in-frame clones and misses some; the assay was immunoSEQ multiplex PCR. V and J calls and clone size are copied from that table; D and trimming were computed from the DNA. Here the sample spans about 190,000 clones, around 80% being singletons. The J gene is TRBJ2-7, the V gene TRBV28; D might be TRBD1 (7 bases). Sequenced: peripheral blood. The clonotype comes from a man between 25 and 39 years old with active or convalescent COVID-19. The CDR3 DNA follows: TGTGCCAGCAGTGGGGGGACAGTCTCCTACGAGCAGTACGTC. This gives the protein CASSGGTVSYEQYV.